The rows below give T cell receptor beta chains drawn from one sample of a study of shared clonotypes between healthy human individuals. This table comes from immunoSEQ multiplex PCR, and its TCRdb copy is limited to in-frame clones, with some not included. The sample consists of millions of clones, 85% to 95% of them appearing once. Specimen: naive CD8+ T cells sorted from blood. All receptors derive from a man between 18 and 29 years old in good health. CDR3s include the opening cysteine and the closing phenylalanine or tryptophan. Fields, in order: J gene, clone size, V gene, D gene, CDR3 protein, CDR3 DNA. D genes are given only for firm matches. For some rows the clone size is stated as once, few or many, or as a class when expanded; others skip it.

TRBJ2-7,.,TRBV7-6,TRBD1,CASSLVAQGAGYEQYF,TGTGCCAGCAGCTTAGTGGCACAGGGGGCAGGGTACGAGCAGTACTTC
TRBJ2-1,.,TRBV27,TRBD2,CASSWEGESNEQFF,TGTGCCAGCAGTTGGGAGGGAGAGAGCAATGAGCAGTTCTTC
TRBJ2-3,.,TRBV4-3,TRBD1,CAIDRETRTDTQYF,TGCGCCATCGACAGGGAGACCCGCACAGATACGCAGTATTTT
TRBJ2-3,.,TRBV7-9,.,CASSLIETSTDTQYF,TGTGCCAGCAGCTTAATAGAAACCAGCACAGATACGCAGTATTTT
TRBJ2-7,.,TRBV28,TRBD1,CASSLTDRGPLEQYF,TGTGCCAGCAGTTTGACGGACAGGGGACCCCTCGAGCAGTACTTC
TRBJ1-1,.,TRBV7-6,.,CASTLRPNTEAFF,TGTGCCAGCACCCTTCGTCCGAACACTGAAGCTTTCTTT
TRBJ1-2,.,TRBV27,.,CASGRDGPYGYTF,TGTGCCTCAGGCCGGGACGGACCCTATGGCTACACCTTC
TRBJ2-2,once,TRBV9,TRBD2,CASIIQRGAPNTGELFF,TGTGCCAGCATCATACAGCGGGGGGCACCGAACACCGGGGAGCTGTTTTTT
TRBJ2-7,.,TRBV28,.,CASSFGRVGYEQYF,TGTGCCAGCAGTTTCGGCAGGGTTGGCTACGAGCAGTACTTC
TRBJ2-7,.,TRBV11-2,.,CASSLGVSFSYEQYF,TGTGCCAGCAGCTTAGGCGTGTCTTTCTCCTACGAGCAGTACTTC
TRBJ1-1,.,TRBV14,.,CASSWGTEAFF,TGTGCCAGCAGCTGGGGTACTGAAGCTTTCTTT
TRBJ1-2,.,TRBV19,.,CASSPDGGVGYTF,TGTGCCAGTAGTCCAGATGGAGGGGTCGGCTACACCTTC
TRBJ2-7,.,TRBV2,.,CASSELNEQYF,TGTGCCAGCAGTGAATTGAACGAGCAGTACTTC
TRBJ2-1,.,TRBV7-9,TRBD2,CASSFVSGGALYNEQFF,TGTGCCAGCAGCTTCGTTAGCGGGGGGGCCTTATACAATGAGCAGTTCTTC
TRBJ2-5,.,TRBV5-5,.,CASTYLGGGQETQYF,TGTGCCAGCACCTATTTGGGGGGCGGACAAGAGACCCAGTACTTC
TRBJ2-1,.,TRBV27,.,CASRTGPNNEQFF,TGTGCCAGCAGGACCGGGCCTAACAATGAGCAGTTCTTC
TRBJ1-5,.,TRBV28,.,CASSLYRDGKGDQPQHF,TGTGCCAGCAGTTTATACAGGGACGGCAAAGGGGATCAGCCCCAGCATTTT
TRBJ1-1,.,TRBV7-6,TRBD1,CASSLVTGFSTEAFF,TGTGCCAGCAGCTTAGTGACAGGGTTCAGTACTGAAGCTTTCTTT
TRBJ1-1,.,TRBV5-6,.,CASSFVPGAENTEAFF,TGTGCCAGCAGCTTCGTTCCAGGAGCGGAGAACACTGAAGCTTTCTTT
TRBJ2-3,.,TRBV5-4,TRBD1,CASRVDRYTSTDTQYF,TGTGCCAGCCGAGTGGACAGGTACACTAGCACAGATACGCAGTATTTT
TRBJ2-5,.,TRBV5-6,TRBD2,CASSRTSGGAWETQYF,TGTGCCAGCAGCAGAACTAGCGGGGGGGCCTGGGAGACCCAGTACTTC